One and the same sample provided the 32 T cell receptor beta chains below, sequenced in a study of T cell responses to AZD1222 COVID-19 vaccine. Produced via immunoSEQ multiplex PCR; TCRdb's table is partial and in-frame only. The data show 130,000 to 150,000 clones, roughly nine tenths seen once. The source material was peripheral blood, sampled 28 days after the second AZD1222 dose. These receptors were taken from an adult who received the AZD1222 COVID-19 vaccine.

The CDR3: CASPGPDGTGKLSGNTIYF. CDR3 coding DNA: TGTGCCAGCCCAGGCCCCGACGGGACAGGGAAACTCTCTGGAAACACCATATATTTT. The chain is built from TRBV28 and TRBJ1-3; 9 positions agree with TRBD1. The CDR3 has 19 residues. Germline V gene data show CDR1 as MDHEN and CDR2 as SYDVKM. The junction had 17 bases not matched to a gene; V was cut back by 8 bases and J by 0 bases.

The V gene is TRBV4-2, the J gene TRBJ2-3; 8 positions agree with TRBD2. Looked up from germline, CDR1 is LGHNA and CDR2 is YNFKEQ. This CDR3 region has 17 residues. The V and J ends lost 0 bases and 1 base, in that order; junction bases with no gene match: 6. The CDR3 DNA follows: TGTGCCAGCAGCCAAGACCCCGGAGCGGGAGGCACAGATACGCAGTATTTT. Residues: CASSQDPGAGGTDTQYF.

This rearrangement joins TRBV24-1 to TRBJ2-2; D is possibly TRBD1 or TRBD2 (5 bases each). CDR1 and CDR2 from the germline V gene are KGHDR and SFDVKD. The CDR3 spans 17 residues. Trimming cost V 1 base and J 6 bases, with 17 bases left between them. This chain's CDR3 is CATSDFKGGKGPGELFF. The CDR3 bases are TGTGCCACCAGTGATTTCAAGGGTGGGAAGGGACCCGGGGAGCTGTTTTTT.

The chain links TRBV5-1 to TRBJ1-5; the match to TRBD1 covers 10 bases. Germline V lookup: CDR1 SGHRS, CDR2 YFSETQ. The CDR3 has 18 amino acids. J gave up 2 bases and V 0 bases, and 8 bases lay outside the gene matches. Written as DNA, the CDR3 is TGCGCCAGCAGCTTGGGCCCTGACAGGGGGCCCGGCAATCAGCCCCAGCATTTT. It yields the protein CASSLGPDRGPGNQPQHF.

The rearrangement links TRBV4-1 to TRBJ1-2; D unclear. The CDR3 has 13 amino acids. The germline CDR1 and CDR2 sequences are MGHRA and YSYEKL. Trimming removed 0 bases from V and 8 bases from J, with 10 bases in between. The chain's CDR3 is CASSQDGYFGYTF. As DNA, the CDR3 is TGCGCCAGCAGCCAAGACGGTTATTTCGGCTACACCTTC.

This clone was observed a single time. The rearrangement links TRBV30 to TRBJ2-7; no firm D call. The CDR3 has 13 amino acids. Germline values: CDR1 GTSNPN, CDR2 SVGIG (reference sequence). Trimming cost V 3 bases and J 3 bases, with 12 bases left between them. This chain's CDR3 is CAWSSPPLYEQYF. In nucleotides, the CDR3 is TGTGCCTGGAGCTCCCCCCCTCTCTACGAGCAGTACTTC. The entire variable domain, with the rest obtained from reference TRBV30 and TRBJ2-7, is as follows: SQTIHQWPATLVQPVGSPLSLECTVEGTSNPNLYWYRQAAGRGLQLLFYSVGIGQISSEVPQNLSASRPQDRQFILSSKKLLLSDSGFYLCAWSSPPLYEQYFGPGTRLTVT.

The CDR3, as DNA: TGTGCCAGAGCAAAGGCCCTCCGAGTCAATGAGCAGTTCTTC. Its protein product is CARAKALRVNEQFF. The gene calls are TRBV21-1 and TRBJ2-1. TRBV21-1 is reported as a pseudogene. The CDR3 totals 14 residues.

This chain uses TRBV28 with TRBJ1-4; D is perhaps TRBD1 (6 bases). CDR3 length equals 14 residues. Trimming took 5 bases from V and 4 from J, leaving 11 bases between them. Germline V CDR1 and CDR2: MDHEN, SYDVKM. The CDR3 region is CASSPGAHNEKLFF. The CDR3 DNA follows: TGTGCCAGCAGTCCAGGGGCCCATAATGAAAAACTGTTTTTT.

The rearrangement links TRBV19 to TRBJ1-1; D not resolved. Trimming removed 6 bases from V and 4 bases from J, with 18 bases in between. This CDR3 region has 15 residues. In germline, CDR1 is LNHDA, CDR2 SQIVND (reference sequence). In DNA, the CDR3 is TGTGCCAGTAGATCAGGTTTGTTGGTGGGCACTGAAGCTTTCTTT. It yields the protein CASRSGLLVGTEAFF.

The chain is built from TRBV19 and TRBJ1-1, with unresolved D. The CDR3 consists of 12 residues. The germline V gene has CDR1 LNHDA and CDR2 SQIVND (reference sequence). The V end lost 8 bases, the J end lost 5 bases, and 12 bases lay between the germline ends. Here the CDR3 DNA reads TGTGCCAGTGGGAAAAGGGAGACTGAAGCTTTCTTT. Translation gives CASGKRETEAFF.

The chain is built from TRBV19 and TRBJ1-3; 8 bases fit TRBD1. With 5 bases clipped from V and 0 bases from J, the junction kept 9 bases outside the gene matches. The CDR3 covers 17 residues. Germline V gives CDR1 LNHDA, CDR2 SQIVND (reference sequence). The CDR3 bases are TGTGCCAGTAGTCCCCCGACAGGGGTAAGCTCTGGAAACACCATATATTTT. Its protein is CASSPPTGVSSGNTIYF.

The chain links TRBV5-8 to TRBJ2-7; tentatively, D is TRBD1 (6 bases). This CDR3 has 14 amino acids. With 2 bases removed from V and 1 base from J, the gap between germline ends came to 10 bases. Germline V gene lookup returns CDR1 SGHTS and CDR2 YDEGEE. CDR3: CASSLHRASYEQYF. The DNA of the CDR3 is TGTGCCAGCAGCTTACACAGGGCTTCCTACGAGCAGTACTTC.

V is TRBV10-1 and J is TRBJ2-1; TRBD1 agrees at 9 bases. CDR1 is WNHNN, CDR2 SYGVQD, per germline (reference sequence). Trimming removed 3 bases from V and 1 base from J; junction bases left unmatched: 28. The CDR3 contains 24 residues. The CDR3 reads CASSDTKPGQGTQPLSGSYNEQFF. The CDR3 bases are TGCGCCAGCAGTGACACTAAGCCGGGACAGGGTACCCAACCCCTTAGCGGATCCTACAATGAGCAGTTCTTC.

The V and J genes are TRBV7-3 and TRBJ2-1; weak D call: TRBD1 (5 bases). Germline values: CDR1 SGHTA, CDR2 FQGTGA. The CDR3 contains 20 residues. V lost 1 base and J lost 3, with 25 bases in between. The CDR3 sequence is CASSLNRRQGFRPIYNEQFF. DNA of the CDR3: TGTGCCAGCAGCTTAAATCGTCGGCAGGGCTTTCGCCCGATCTACAATGAGCAGTTCTTC.

The V gene is TRBV20-1, the J gene TRBJ2-7; 9 bases are shared with TRBD2. With 3 bases clipped from V and 5 bases from J, the junction kept 14 bases outside the gene matches. The germline CDR1 and CDR2 sequences are DFQATT and SNEGSKA (reference sequence). The CDR3 consists of 16 residues. As DNA, the CDR3 is TGCAGTGCTAGTGGGCTAGCGGGGACCTCGGGACACGAGCAGTACTTC. Translating it yields CSASGLAGTSGHEQYF.

The chain carries TRBV9 and TRBJ1-6; D remains unclear. CDR3 length equals 16 residues. Germline values: CDR1 SGDLS, CDR2 YYNGEE. The germline V and J ends were trimmed by 1 base and 5 bases, with 13 bases remaining between them. The CDR3 reads CASSVSRDGNNSPLHF. CDR3 coding DNA: TGTGCCAGCAGCGTAAGCAGAGACGGGAATAATTCACCCCTCCACTTT. The full variable domain, with the rest looked up from reference TRBV9 and TRBJ1-6, is DSGVTQTPKHLITATGQRVTLRCSPRSGDLSVYWYQQSLDQGLQFLIQYYNGEERAKGNILERFSAQQFPDLHSELNLSSLELGDSALYFCASSVSRDGNNSPLHFGNGTRLTVT.

For this clone: One junction end does not reproduce the germline sequence, and a read error may be involved. The rearrangement links TRBV27 to TRBJ2-2; possible D gene TRBD2, 6 bases. Germline lookup yields CDR1 MNHEY and CDR2 SMNVEV (reference sequence). This CDR3 spans 13 amino acids. For the CDR3, the DNA is TGTGCGAGCAGACGGGGGATTACCGGGGAGCTGTTTTTT. It is translated as CASRRGITGELFF.

This clone has more than one count but fewer than ten. The chain combines TRBV28 with TRBJ1-1, with D perhaps matching TRBD1 (5 bases). Trimming cost V 5 bases and J 1 base, with 11 bases left between them. Germline CDR1 and CDR2: MDHEN and SYDVKM. The CDR3 consists of 14 residues. CDR3 residues: CASSPGGKNTEAFF. Here the CDR3 DNA reads TGTGCCAGCAGTCCGGGGGGGAAGAACACTGAAGCTTTCTTT.

The chain couples TRBV3-1 (or the pseudogene TRBV3-2) to TRBJ2-7, with D possibly called TRBD1 or TRBD2 (5 bases each). With 2 bases removed from V and 13 bases from J, the gap between germline ends came to 15 bases. This CDR3 is 12 amino acids long. Germline V gene data show CDR1 as LGHDT and CDR2 as YNNKEL (reference sequence). The CDR3 region is CASSQPGTVVYF. The CDR3 bases are TGTGCCAGCAGCCAACCCGGGACCGTAGTATACTTC.

V usage is TRBV27 and J usage is TRBJ2-1; 9 bases agree with TRBD2. This CDR3 spans 14 amino acids. Germline CDR1 reads MNHEY; CDR2 reads SMNVEV (reference sequence). V trimming: 4 bases; J trimming: 10 bases; junction bases outside the gene matches: 8. CDR3 sequence reads: CASSWAGGFPEQFF. The CDR3 bases are TGTGCCAGCAGTTGGGCGGGAGGGTTCCCGGAGCAGTTCTTC.

This CDR3 reads CASRLMDIPLNEQFF. CDR3 nucleotide sequence: TGTGCCAGCAGACTAATGGACATACCCCTGAATGAGCAGTTCTTC. The chain links TRBV6-5 to TRBJ2-1, with a weak D call TRBD1 (5 bases). Trimming pared 6 bases from V and 7 bases from J, leaving 19 bases between. Germline V lookup: CDR1 MNHEY, CDR2 SVGAGI. The CDR3 totals 15 residues.

In DNA form, the CDR3 reads TGTGCCAGCAGTGCAAGAGTAGCGGGAGGCAATGAGCAGTTCTTC. Amino acids: CASSARVAGGNEQFF. This rearrangement joins TRBV2 to TRBJ2-1; 10 bases map to TRBD2. This CDR3 comprises 15 residues. Germline CDR1 and CDR2: SNHLY and FYNNEI. The ends lost 4 bases at V and 6 bases at J; junction bases unmatched: 6.

This clone has just one count. The chain links TRBV5-1 to TRBJ1-2; D ambiguous. Deletions cut 0 bases from V and 8 bases from J, with 14 bases between. The CDR3 is made up of 14 amino acids. CDR1 is SGHRS and CDR2 is YFSETQ in the germline V gene. CDR3 in amino acids: CASSLDSADRGYTF. CDR3 in DNA: TGCGCCAGCAGCTTGGACTCGGCAGATCGGGGCTACACCTTC.

V and J are TRBV4-1 and TRBJ2-7; D not certain. This CDR3 is 14 amino acids long. The V gene lost 1 base and the J gene lost 2 bases, with 9 bases spanning the gap. CDR1 and CDR2 (germline): MGHRA, YSYEKL. The CDR3 sequence is CASSQGRGAYEQYF. For the CDR3, the DNA is TGCGCCAGCAGCCAAGGCAGAGGTGCCTACGAGCAGTACTTC.

The sample holds one count of this clone. The CDR3 spells CASSLGQGGGYTF. Written as DNA, the CDR3 is TGTGCCAGCAGTCTCGGACAGGGAGGTGGCTACACCTTC. The chain combines TRBV25-1 with TRBJ1-2; TRBD1 matches at 8 bases. CDR1 and CDR2 (germline): MGHDK, SYGVNS. The length of the CDR3 is 13 residues. The V segment lost 5 bases and the J segment 7 bases; nucleotides outside the gene matches: 6.

The sample holds one count of this clone. The J gene is TRBJ1-2, the V gene TRBV27; 8 bases line up with TRBD1. Unmatched junction bases numbered 12, after V lost 1 base and J lost 2 bases. The CDR3 loop spans 18 amino acids. In germline, CDR1 is MNHEY, CDR2 SMNVEV (reference sequence). DNA of the CDR3: TGTGCCAGCAGTTTATGGGCAGGGGGCAACGGACGGAACTATGGCTACACCTTC. Its translation is CASSLWAGGNGRNYGYTF.

The chain combines TRBV28 with TRBJ2-1; 11 bases map to TRBD2. V shed 1 base and J 5 bases; nucleotides not matched to a gene: 7. This CDR3 comprises 17 residues. Germline V CDR1 and CDR2: MDHEN, SYDVKM. CDR3 DNA: TGTGCCAGCAGTTTATTTCTCCTAGCGGGAGGTGACAATGAGCAGTTCTTC. It translates to CASSLFLLAGGDNEQFF.

This chain uses TRBV19 with TRBJ1-5, with 7 bases that match TRBD1. CDR3 length equals 15 residues. V shed 8 bases, J shed 3 bases, and the junction held 10 bases outside the gene matches. The germline CDR1 and CDR2 sequences are LNHDA and SQIVND (reference sequence). CDR3 amino acids: CASGTASLFNQPQHF. DNA of the CDR3: TGTGCCAGTGGGACAGCCAGCCTCTTCAATCAGCCCCAGCATTTT.

V usage is TRBV19 and J usage is TRBJ1-3, with D maybe TRBD1 (5 bases). The CDR3 spans 18 residues. Germline V gene sequence: CDR1 LNHDA, CDR2 SQIVND (reference sequence). With 3 bases removed from V and 5 bases from J, the gap between germline ends came to 23 bases. The CDR3 region has the DNA TGTGCCAGTAGTATGCTAATCCGAGGGACCCCTGGTAGAAACACCATATATTTT. It codes for CASSMLIRGTPGRNTIYF. Full variable domain (missing parts from reference TRBV19 and TRBJ1-3): DGGITQSPKYLFRKEGQNVTLSCEQNLNHDAMYWYRQDPGQGLRLIYYSQIVNDFQKGDIAEGYSVSREKKESFPLTVTSAQKNPTAFYLCASSMLIRGTPGRNTIYFGEGSWLTVV.

V is TRBV5-1 and J is TRBJ1-1, with D perhaps matching TRBD1 (5 bases). Trimming took 5 bases from V and 3 from J, leaving 14 bases between them. The CDR3 spans 14 residues. Germline values: CDR1 SGHRS, CDR2 YFSETQ. The CDR3, as DNA: TGCGCCAGCAGACAAACTACAGGCTACACTGAAGCTTTCTTT. Translation: CASRQTTGYTEAFF.

The chain joins TRBV6-6 to TRBJ2-7; TRBD1 matches 10 bases. CDR3 length equals 15 residues. Germline values: CDR1 MNHNY, CDR2 SVGAGI (reference sequence). V was clipped by 0 bases and J by 5 bases; unmatched bases: 4. CDR3 coding DNA: TGTGCCAGCAGTTACTCGAGACAGGGGGCTGACGAGCAGTACTTC. Translating gives CASSYSRQGADEQYF.

The chain combines TRBV5-1 with TRBJ1-1; maybe TRBD1 (6 bases). CDR3 length equals 14 residues. From germline, CDR1 is SGHRS and CDR2 YFSETQ. Trimming took off 7 bases at V and 2 bases at J, with 15 bases between the two ends. The CDR3 loop reads CASLKGGGNTEAFF. CDR3 nucleotide sequence: TGCGCCAGCTTAAAGGGGGGCGGCAACACTGAAGCTTTCTTT. Looking up the rest from reference TRBV5-1 and TRBJ1-1 gives the full variable domain: KAGVTQTPRYLIKTRGQQVTLSCSPISGHRSVSWYQQTPGQGLQFLFEYFSETQRNKGNFPGRFSGRQFSNSRSEMNVSTLELGDSALYLCASLKGGGNTEAFFGQGTRLTVV.